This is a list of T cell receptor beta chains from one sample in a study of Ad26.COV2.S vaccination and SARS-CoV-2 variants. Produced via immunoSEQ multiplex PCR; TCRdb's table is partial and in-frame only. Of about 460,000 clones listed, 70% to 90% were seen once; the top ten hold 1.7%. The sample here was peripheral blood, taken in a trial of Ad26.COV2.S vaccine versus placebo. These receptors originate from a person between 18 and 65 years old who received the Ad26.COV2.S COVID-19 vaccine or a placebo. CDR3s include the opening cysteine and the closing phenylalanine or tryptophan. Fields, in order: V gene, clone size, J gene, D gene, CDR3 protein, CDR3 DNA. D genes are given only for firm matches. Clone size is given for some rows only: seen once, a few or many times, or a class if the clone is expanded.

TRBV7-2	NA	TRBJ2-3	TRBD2	CASSFGLAGRITDTQYF	TGTGCCAGCAGCTTTGGACTAGCGGGGCGAATCACAGATACGCAGTATTTT
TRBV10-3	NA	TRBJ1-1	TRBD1	CAISDLGQGASEAFF	TGTGCCATCAGTGATTTGGGACAGGGGGCCTCTGAAGCTTTCTTT
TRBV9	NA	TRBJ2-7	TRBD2	CASSPASSGKAYEQYF	TGTGCCAGCAGCCCCGCTTCTAGCGGGAAGGCCTACGAGCAGTACTTC
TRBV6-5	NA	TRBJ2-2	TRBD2	CASTGLESPGELFF	TGTGCCAGCACGGGACTAGAGTCCCCCGGGGAGCTGTTTTTT
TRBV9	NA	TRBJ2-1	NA	CASSVGRATNEQFF	TGTGCCAGCAGCGTAGGGCGGGCTACAAATGAGCAGTTCTTC
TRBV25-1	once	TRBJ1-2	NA	CASSDGYGYTF	TGTGCCAGCAGTGATGGGTATGGCTACACCTTC
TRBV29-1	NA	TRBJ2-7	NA	CSVEGALPYEQYF	TGCAGCGTTGAGGGAGCGCTTCCTTACGAGCAGTACTTC
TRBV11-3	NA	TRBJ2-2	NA	CASSPGGVGAGELFF	TGTGCCAGCAGCCCTGGGGGAGTTGGCGCCGGGGAGCTGTTTTTT
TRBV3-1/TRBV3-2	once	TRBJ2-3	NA	CASSQERLYTGTQYF	TGTGCCAGCAGCCAAGAAAGGCTTTACACGGGTACGCAGTATTTT
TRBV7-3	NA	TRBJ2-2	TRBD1	CASSLLAQGAFGELFF	TGTGCCAGCAGCTTACTTGCCCAGGGGGCTTTCGGGGAGCTGTTTTTT
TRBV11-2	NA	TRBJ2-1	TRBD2	CASSQGWGGTYNEQFF	TGTGCCAGCAGCCAAGGTTGGGGGGGGACCTACAATGAGCAGTTCTTC
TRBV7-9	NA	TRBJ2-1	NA	CASSRLHRASNEQFF	TGTGCCAGCAGCCGTTTACATAGGGCTAGCAATGAGCAGTTCTTC
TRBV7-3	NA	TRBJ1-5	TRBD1	CASSFPRDSWNQPQHF	TGTGCCAGCAGCTTTCCCAGGGACAGTTGGAATCAGCCCCAGCATTTT
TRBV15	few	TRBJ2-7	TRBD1	CATSRDRSYEQYF	TGTGCCACCAGCAGGGACAGGTCCTACGAGCAGTACTTC
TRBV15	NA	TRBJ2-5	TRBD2	CATSRDRGSGRSETQYF	TGTGCCACCAGCAGAGACCGGGGTAGCGGGAGATCAGAGACCCAGTACTTC
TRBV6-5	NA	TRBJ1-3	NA	CATRGSGNTIYF	TGTGCCACACGTGGTTCTGGAAACACCATATATTTT
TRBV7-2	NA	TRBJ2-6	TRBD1	CASSPGQGPSGANVLTF	TGTGCCAGCAGCCCGGGACAGGGCCCCTCTGGGGCCAACGTCCTGACTTTC
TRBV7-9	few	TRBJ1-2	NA	CASRKTYNYGYTF	TGTGCCAGCAGAAAGACATATAACTATGGCTACACCTTC
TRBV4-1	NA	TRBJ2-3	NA	CASSPGVVRTDTQYF	TGCGCCAGCAGCCCGGGAGTAGTCCGCACAGATACGCAGTATTTT
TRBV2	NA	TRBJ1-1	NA	CASSSNTEAFF	TGTGCCAGCAGTAGTAACACTGAAGCTTTCTTT
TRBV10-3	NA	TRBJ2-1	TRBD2	CAIGAASGKRGSYNEQFF	TGTGCCATCGGGGCTGCCAGCGGGAAAAGGGGCTCCTACAATGAGCAGTTCTTC
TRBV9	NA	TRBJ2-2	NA	CASMGNTGELFF	TGTGCCAGCATGGGTAACACCGGGGAGCTGTTTTTT
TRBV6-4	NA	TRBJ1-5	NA	CASSVVPGNQPQHF	TGTGCCAGCAGTGTAGTTCCGGGCAATCAGCCCCAGCATTTT